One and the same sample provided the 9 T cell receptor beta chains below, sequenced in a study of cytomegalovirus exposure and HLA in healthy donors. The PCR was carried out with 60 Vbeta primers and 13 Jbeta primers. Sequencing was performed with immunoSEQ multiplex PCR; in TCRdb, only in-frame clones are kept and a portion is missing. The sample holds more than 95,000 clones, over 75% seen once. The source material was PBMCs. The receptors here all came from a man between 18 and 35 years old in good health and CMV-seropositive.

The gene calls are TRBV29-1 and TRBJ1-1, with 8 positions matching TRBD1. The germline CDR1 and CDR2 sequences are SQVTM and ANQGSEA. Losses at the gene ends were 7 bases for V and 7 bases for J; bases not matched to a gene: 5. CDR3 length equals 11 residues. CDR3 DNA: TGCAGCGCTAACGACAGGGGTGAAGCTTTCTTT. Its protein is CSANDRGEAFF.

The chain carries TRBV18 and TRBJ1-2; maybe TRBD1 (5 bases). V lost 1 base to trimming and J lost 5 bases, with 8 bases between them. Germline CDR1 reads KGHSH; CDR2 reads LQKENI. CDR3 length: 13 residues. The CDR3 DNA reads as TGTGCCAGCTCACCACAAGGGGTTTATGGCTACACCTTC. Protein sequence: CASSPQGVYGYTF.

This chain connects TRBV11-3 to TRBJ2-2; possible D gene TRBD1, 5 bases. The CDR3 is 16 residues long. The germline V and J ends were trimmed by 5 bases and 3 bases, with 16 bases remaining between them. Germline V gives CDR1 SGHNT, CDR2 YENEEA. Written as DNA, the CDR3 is TGTGCCAGCAGCCCAAAGGTTGGCAGGGACACCGGGGAGCTGTTTTTT. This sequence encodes CASSPKVGRDTGELFF.

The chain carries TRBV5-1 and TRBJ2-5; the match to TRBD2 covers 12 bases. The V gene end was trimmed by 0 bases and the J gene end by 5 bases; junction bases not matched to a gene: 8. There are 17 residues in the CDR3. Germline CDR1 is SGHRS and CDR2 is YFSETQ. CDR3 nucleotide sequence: TGCGCCAGCAGCTTGGTCCCTAGCGGGAGGGCCGGGGAGACCCAGTACTTC. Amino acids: CASSLVPSGRAGETQYF. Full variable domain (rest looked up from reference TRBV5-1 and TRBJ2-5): KAGVTQTPRYLIKTRGQQVTLSCSPISGHRSVSWYQQTPGQGLQFLFEYFSETQRNKGNFPGRFSGRQFSNSRSEMNVSTLELGDSALYLCASSLVPSGRAGETQYFGPGTRLLVL.

CDR3 sequence (DNA): TGTGCCAGCAGTGCAGCGCGAGGGGGAGAGACCCAGTACTTC. It encodes CASSAARGGETQYF. This chain uses TRBV6-1 with TRBJ2-5; the D gene is possibly TRBD1 (6 bases). The V end lost 4 bases, the J end lost 4 bases, and 13 bases lay between the germline ends. CDR1 and CDR2 from the germline V gene are MNHNS and SASEGT. The CDR3 is 14 amino acids.

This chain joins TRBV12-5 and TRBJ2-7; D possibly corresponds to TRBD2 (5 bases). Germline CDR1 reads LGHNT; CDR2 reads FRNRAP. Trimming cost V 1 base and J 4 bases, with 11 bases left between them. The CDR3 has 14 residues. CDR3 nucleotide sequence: TGTGCTAGTGGTTTGGGGGGTGCGGGTTACGAGCAGTACTTC. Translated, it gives CASGLGGAGYEQYF. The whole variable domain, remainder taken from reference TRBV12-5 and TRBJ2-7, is DARVTQTPRHKVTEMGQEVTMRCQPILGHNTVFWYRQTMMQGLELLAYFRNRAPLDDSGMPKDRFSAEMPDATLATLKIQPSEPRDSAVYFCASGLGGAGYEQYFGPGTRLTVT.

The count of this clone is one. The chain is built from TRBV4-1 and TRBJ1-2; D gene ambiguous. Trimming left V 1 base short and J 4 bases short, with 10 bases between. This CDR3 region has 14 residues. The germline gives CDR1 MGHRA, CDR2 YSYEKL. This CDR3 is CASSQARGSYGYTF. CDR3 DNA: TGCGCCAGCAGCCAAGCTCGGGGTTCCTATGGCTACACCTTC.

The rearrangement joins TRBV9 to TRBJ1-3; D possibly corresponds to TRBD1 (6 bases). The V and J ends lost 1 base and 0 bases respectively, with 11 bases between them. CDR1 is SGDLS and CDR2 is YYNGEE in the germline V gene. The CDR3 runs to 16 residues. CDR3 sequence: CASSVSGAFSGNTIYF. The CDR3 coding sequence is TGTGCCAGCAGCGTATCAGGGGCCTTCTCTGGAAACACCATATATTTT.

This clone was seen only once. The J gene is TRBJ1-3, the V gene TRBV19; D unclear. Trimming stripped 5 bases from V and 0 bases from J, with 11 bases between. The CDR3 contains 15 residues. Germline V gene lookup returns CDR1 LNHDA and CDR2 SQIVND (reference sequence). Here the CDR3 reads CASSFFQSSGNTIYF. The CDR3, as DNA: TGTGCCAGTAGTTTCTTCCAGTCCTCTGGAAACACCATATATTTT. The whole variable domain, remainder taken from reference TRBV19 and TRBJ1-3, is DGGITQSPKYLFRKEGQNVTLSCEQNLNHDAMYWYRQDPGQGLRLIYYSQIVNDFQKGDIAEGYSVSREKKESFPLTVTSAQKNPTAFYLCASSFFQSSGNTIYFGEGSWLTVV.